The clone carrying this T cell receptor (beta chain) showed up just once. The entry originates in a study of blood T cell repertoires in COVID-19. Assay: immunoSEQ multiplex PCR; the TCRdb copy retains only in-frame clones and omits some. The sample lists a few hundred thousand clones; 75% to 90% were seen once. Germline V CDR1 and CDR2: LNHDA, SQIVND (reference sequence). Trimming took off 4 bases at V and 3 bases at J, with 15 bases between the two ends. CDR3 length equals 15 residues. Sample: peripheral blood. V gene TRBV19 combines with J gene TRBJ1-1, with no clear D. The receptor was isolated from a woman under 30 with acute or convalescent COVID-19. CDR3 sequence reads: CASSSRRAQDTEAFF. The DNA for the CDR3 is TGTGCCAGTAGTAGCCGGAGGGCTCAGGACACTGAAGCTTTCTTT.